This T cell receptor beta chain comes out of a study of OX40 agonist ivuxolimab in advanced cancers. Study at large: Ivuxolimab was administered intravenously to patients at 0.01 to 10 mg/kg every 2 weeks. Study observations and caveats: Relative to CD4+ cells, CD8+ T cells on average had more expanded clones.

The data were produced by immunoSEQ multiplex PCR, yet TCRdb's version contains in-frame clones alone and is incomplete. The table shows about 73,000 clones, with 88% occurring only once. With regard to this clone: The antigen remains undetermined.

This CDR3 is built from 13 residues. V lost 0 bases to trimming and J lost 9 bases, with 9 bases between them. Germline V lookup: CDR1 SGHTA, CDR2 FQGNSA. This sequence originates from an adult with an advanced solid tumor such as melanoma, head and neck, liver or kidney cancer. V usage is TRBV7-2 and J usage is TRBJ2-1; no reliable D call. Sample: CD4+ or CD8+ T cells sorted from blood, taken in a trial of the OX40 agonist ivuxolimab. The CDR3 DNA sequence: TGTGCCAGCAGCTTAGCGCTAATCGGTGAGCAGTTCTTC. Its translation: CASSLALIGEQFF.